The clone carrying this T cell receptor beta chain has only one observation. What it recognizes is unknown. Assay: immunoSEQ multiplex PCR; the TCRdb copy retains only in-frame clones and omits some. The repertoire consists of around 100,000 clones, with about nine tenths occurring once and the leading ten covering about 5%. This specimen belongs to a study of T cell responses to AZD1222 COVID-19 vaccine. Overall study findings and caveats: Donors, mostly white British, included more females; clonal diversity was possibly underestimated. Seropositive at baseline were only a handful of AZD1222 recipients.

The CDR3 totals 13 residues. Trimming removed 6 bases from V and 9 bases from J, with 12 bases in between. In germline, CDR1 is LNHDA, CDR2 SQIVND (reference sequence). This sequence joins TRBV19 and TRBJ1-6; D remains unclear. Sequencing used peripheral blood, obtained on day 0 of AZD1222 vaccination. The TCR comes from an adult in good health. The CDR3 nucleotides read TGTGCCAGTAGCCTACCCTCGGGTTCACCCCTCCACTTT. It translates to CASSLPSGSPLHF.